These 22 T cell receptor beta chains were sequenced from one sample in a study of CD8 T cells in ankylosing spondylitis. Notes on the study in general: Within ankylosing spondylitis blood, a TCR beta motif made up of eight highly homologous variants appeared to be characteristic.

From the 5' RACE reads, TCRdb called clonotypes with MiXCR, one entry per CDR3 protein. The profile shows 200,000 to 250,000 distinct CDR3 sequences, 6% to 8.5% of them singletons. These receptors lack a known antigen. Sequencing was done on a sample of blood, either unsorted or a sorted T cell fraction (not recorded which). These receptors originate from a male donor with ankylosing spondylitis.

The chain has TRBV4-3 and TRBJ1-6; no clear D. The CDR3 has 17 amino acids. V was trimmed by 0 bases and J by 5 bases, leaving 14 bases between them. CDR1 is LGHNA, CDR2 YSLEER, per germline. The CDR3, as DNA: TGCGCCAGCAGCCAAGATCTCGGATCAGGTCATAATTCACCCCTCCACTTT. Its protein product is CASSQDLGSGHNSPLHF.

This clonotype was recorded many times. V and J are TRBV5-1 and TRBJ2-5; D call uncertain. The CDR3 has 11 amino acids. The germline CDR1 and CDR2 sequences are SGHRS and YFSETQ. V lost 3 bases and J 10 bases, leaving 10 bases between the germline ends. The CDR3 region has the DNA TGCGCCAGCAGCTCTCCCGGCGACCAGTACTTC. Its translation is CASSSPGDQYF. The full variable domain, completed using reference TRBV5-1 and TRBJ2-5, is KAGVTQTPRYLIKTRGQQVTLSCSPISGHRSVSWYQQTPGQGLQFLFEYFSETQRNKGNFPGRFSGRQFSNSRSEMNVSTLELGDSALYLCASSSPGDQYFGPGTRLLVL.

Ten or more counts support this clonotype. The rearrangement uses TRBV4-3 and TRBJ2-1; possibly TRBD2 for D (5 bases). The CDR3 is made up of 13 amino acids. The germline CDR1 and CDR2 sequences are LGHNA and YSLEER. V lost 4 bases, J lost 12 bases, and 16 bases lay in between. This CDR3 is CASSPGDDFSQFF. CDR3 DNA: TGCGCCAGCAGCCCCGGGGATGACTTTTCGCAGTTCTTC.

This clonotype was observed a handful of times. The rearrangement uses TRBV19 and TRBJ2-3; 12 bases are shared with TRBD2. The ends lost 6 bases at V and 3 bases at J; junction bases unmatched: 10. There are 17 residues in the CDR3. The germline V gene encodes CDR1 LNHDA and CDR2 SQIVND (reference sequence). For the CDR3, the DNA is TGTGCCAGTAGCCCGGGGCAGACTAGCGGGAGAACAGATACGCAGTATTTT. Residues: CASSPGQTSGRTDTQYF.

This clonotype appeared many times. This sequence joins TRBV3-1 and TRBJ1-1; D remains ambiguous. This CDR3 is 16 amino acids long. Germline V gene lookup returns CDR1 LGHDT and CDR2 YNNKEL (reference sequence). With 5 bases removed from V and 4 bases from J, the gap between germline ends came to 20 bases. The CDR3 DNA reads as TGTGCCAGCAGCTATATCCTAGGACCAAAGCGCACTGAAGCTTTCTTT. Residues: CASSYILGPKRTEAFF.

The CDR3 loop is CASSLQPVWETQYF. CDR3 sequence (DNA): TGCGCCAGCAGCTTGCAACCAGTATGGGAGACCCAGTACTTC. The gene calls are TRBV5-1 and TRBJ2-5; D is unresolved. This CDR3 contains 14 residues. Looked up from germline, CDR1 is SGHRS and CDR2 is YFSETQ. The germline V and J ends were trimmed by 1 base and 5 bases, with 12 bases remaining between them.

This clonotype was seen repeatedly, ten times or more. The chain carries TRBV21-1 and TRBJ1-2. TRBV21-1 is noted as a pseudogene. This CDR3 comprises 13 residues. This chain's CDR3 is CASSKARGSGYTF. The CDR3 DNA sequence: TGTGCCAGCAGCAAAGCGCGCGGGTCTGGCTACACCTTC.

The gene calls are TRBV28 and TRBJ2-6, with 8 bases lining up with TRBD1. The CDR3 spans 17 residues. V gave up 5 bases and J gave up 4 bases; unmatched junction bases: 10. The V gene's germline CDR1 is MDHEN and CDR2 SYDVKM. CDR3 nucleotides: TGTGCCAGCAGTCAAGGACAGGGATCCTCCGGGGCCAACGTCCTGACTTTC. Translated, it gives CASSQGQGSSGANVLTF. Full variable domain (missing parts from reference TRBV28 and TRBJ2-6): DVKVTQSSRYLVKRTGEKVFLECVQDMDHENMFWYRQDPGLGLRLIYFSYDVKMKEKGDIPEGYSVSREKKERFSLILESASTNQTSMYLCASSQGQGSSGANVLTFGAGSRLTVL.

This clonotype was counted many times. The chain combines TRBV29-1 with TRBJ2-1; the match to TRBD2 covers 12 bases. This CDR3 region has 14 residues. The J segment lost 7 bases and the V segment lost 7 bases, leaving 8 bases of the junction unmatched. Germline V gene data show CDR1 as SQVTM and CDR2 as ANQGSEA. DNA for the CDR3: TGCAGCGGGCAGACTAGCGGGAGTAATAATGAGCAGTTCTTC. Residues: CSGQTSGSNNEQFF.

This clonotype was seen a few times. The chain recombines TRBV7-8 with TRBJ2-7; D gene ambiguous. Germline loops: CDR1 SGHVS, CDR2 FQNEAQ. Trimming pared 2 bases from V and 6 bases from J, leaving 8 bases between. This CDR3 spans 12 amino acids. For the CDR3, the DNA is TGTGCCAGCAGCTTACCCTCGGGCGAGCAGTACTTC. This encodes CASSLPSGEQYF. The entire variable domain, with the rest obtained from reference TRBV7-8 and TRBJ2-7, is as follows: GAGVSQSPRYKVAKRGQDVALRCDPISGHVSLFWYQQALGQGPEFLTYFQNEAQLDKSGLPSDRFFAERPEGSVSTLKIQRTQQEDSAVYLCASSLPSGEQYFGPGTRLTVT.

This clonotype was seen many times. V is TRBV18 and J is TRBJ2-4, with D perhaps TRBD1 (5 bases). Germline lookup yields CDR1 KGHSH and CDR2 LQKENI. V was pared by 2 bases and J by 1 base, with 18 bases between. The CDR3 is 18 residues long. The CDR3 is CASSPFQGQSEAKNIQYF. The CDR3 nucleotides are TGTGCCAGCTCACCATTTCAGGGTCAAAGTGAGGCCAAAAACATTCAGTACTTC.

The genes are TRBV11-2 and TRBJ1-1, with a weak D call TRBD1 (5 bases). V was clipped by 4 bases and J by 1 base, with 13 bases between them. The CDR3 is 15 amino acids. CDR1 is SGHAT and CDR2 is FQNNGV in the germline V gene. In DNA, the CDR3 is TGTGCCAGCAGCTATACCGGGACTAGGAACACTGAAGCTTTCTTT. It encodes CASSYTGTRNTEAFF.

This clonotype was counted ten times or more. The chain has TRBV4-3 and TRBJ2-2, with D maybe TRBD1 (6 bases). The length of the CDR3 is 16 residues. Germline lookup yields CDR1 LGHNA and CDR2 YSLEER. The V gene lost 6 bases and the J gene lost 1 base, with 15 bases spanning the gap. The DNA for the CDR3 is TGCGCCAGCAGGGCTTTGGGACAATTGAACACCGGGGAGCTGTTTTTT. This codes for CASRALGQLNTGELFF.

This clonotype came up many times. J is TRBJ2-3 and V is TRBV14, with unresolved D. V was cut by 1 base and J by 5 bases, with 13 bases left in between. The CDR3 loop spans 15 amino acids. From germline, CDR1 is SGHDN and CDR2 FVKESK. The CDR3 here is CASSQGKFRRDTQYF. The CDR3 nucleotides are TGTGCCAGCAGCCAAGGGAAGTTCAGACGAGATACGCAGTATTTT.

The table lists this clonotype with many counts. V and J are TRBV7-6 and TRBJ1-5; D unresolved. Germline V gene sequence: CDR1 SGHVS, CDR2 FNYEAQ. The CDR3 has 14 residues. The ends were cut back, 1 base at V and 0 bases at J, with 4 bases in the middle. The CDR3 spells CASSLVYSNQPQHF. The CDR3, as DNA: TGTGCCAGCAGCTTAGTTTATAGCAATCAGCCCCAGCATTTT.

In its sample, this clonotype was seen a few times. This chain connects TRBV11-2 to TRBJ1-2; no clear D gene. The germline V gene encodes CDR1 SGHAT and CDR2 FQNNGV. The CDR3 totals 13 residues. V dropped 8 bases and J dropped 4 bases, with 14 bases sitting between them. DNA for the CDR3: TGTGCCAGCTCAAGCGCGGCTCCCTATGGCTACACCTTC. It encodes CASSSAAPYGYTF.

The chain has TRBV5-4 and TRBJ2-4; TRBD1 might be the D (6 bases). Trimming removed 3 bases from V and 0 bases from J, with 10 bases in between. Germline lookup yields CDR1 SGHNT and CDR2 YYREEE (reference sequence). The CDR3 spans 15 residues. The CDR3 sequence: CASSSLGAAKNIQYF. The CDR3 DNA is TGTGCCAGCAGCTCCCTGGGGGCAGCCAAAAACATTCAGTACTTC.

The chain joins TRBV29-1 to TRBJ2-7; 8 nucleotides agree with TRBD1. There are 12 residues in the CDR3. V lost 6 bases, J lost 6 bases, and 7 bases stayed unmatched. The germline V gene has CDR1 SQVTM and CDR2 ANQGSEA. The CDR3 spells CSVVGQGGEQYF. CDR3 DNA: TGCAGCGTCGTCGGACAGGGTGGCGAGCAGTACTTC.

This clonotype was seen repeatedly, ten times or more. V is TRBV27 and J is TRBJ2-1; 7 nucleotides match TRBD2. Trimming at V came to 4 bases and at J to 14 bases, leaving 11 bases not matched to a gene. Looked up from germline, CDR1 is MNHEY and CDR2 is SMNVEV (reference sequence). The CDR3 loop spans 13 amino acids. The CDR3, as DNA: TGTGCCAGCAGTTATGGTTGGGGACGGGAGGAGTTCTTC. It specifies CASSYGWGREEFF.

This clonotype was observed at least ten times. This chain connects TRBV28 to TRBJ2-7; a weak D match, TRBD1 (5 bases). Germline V gene sequence: CDR1 MDHEN, CDR2 SYDVKM. V gave up 1 base and J gave up 3 bases, with 16 bases separating them. The CDR3 is 16 amino acids. The CDR3 region has the DNA TGTGCCAGCAGTTTATTTGCCAGGGAACCAAGCTACGAGCAGTACTTC. The encoded protein is CASSLFAREPSYEQYF.

This clonotype was seen repeatedly, ten times or more. The rearrangement joins TRBV10-3 to TRBJ2-2, with D possibly being TRBD2 (5 bases). Trimming removed 0 bases from V and 6 bases from J, with 17 bases in between. Germline V gives CDR1 ENHRY, CDR2 SYGVKD. This CDR3 comprises 17 residues. The CDR3 loop reads CAISESRARFEAGELFF. In DNA form, the CDR3 reads TGTGCCATCAGTGAGTCGAGGGCTCGGTTCGAGGCCGGGGAGCTGTTTTTT.

At least ten counts were recorded for this clonotype. The chain's CDR3 is CASSLRTAEYEAFF. As DNA, the CDR3 is TGCGCCAGCAGCTTGAGGACAGCGGAATATGAAGCTTTCTTT. The chain recombines TRBV5-1 with TRBJ1-1; TRBD1 might be the D (6 bases). Germline V CDR1 and CDR2: SGHRS, YFSETQ. This CDR3 is built from 14 residues. V was pared by 1 base and J by 7 bases, with 14 bases between.